This is a list of T cell receptor beta chains from one sample in a study of T cells in Graves' hyperthyroidism and ophthalmopathy. MiXCR, run by TCRdb on the multiplex PCR reads, gives a single entry per CDR3 protein. The sample yields 500,000 to 750,000 distinct CDR3 sequences, 12% to 15% seen once. Material: blood. The source is a woman under 30 with Graves' ophthalmopathy. The CDR3 runs from the conserved cysteine through the conserved F or W. The order of the fields is clone size, V gene, CDR3 protein. Expanded clones are given a class, and other clones once, few, many or no size at all.

size: -
V: TRBV6-1
CDR3: CASSRIAGGETQYF

size: few
V: TRBV24-1
CDR3: CATSALLGTGKAGELFF

size: many
V: TRBV3-1
CDR3: CASSPLRSTYGYTF

size: many
V: TRBV18
CDR3: CASSPNSFLSTDTQYF

size: many
V: TRBV9
CDR3: CASSQIGATGLNEQFF

size: many
V: TRBV30
CDR3: CAWSLSPNTEAFF

size: many
V: TRBV3-1
CDR3: CASSQDGSGQKAFF

size: many
V: TRBV27
CDR3: CASKLAGGAYEQYF

size: many
V: TRBV7-8
CDR3: CASGTGIEDTQYF

size: many
V: TRBV30
CDR3: CAWSSLAGASRETQYF

size: many
V: TRBV7-2
CDR3: CASSLDSWSSYEQYF

size: many
V: TRBV30
CDR3: CAWADLSPLYGYTF

size: once
V: TRBV6-4
CDR3: CASSVLRTEGSRGGYEQFF

size: -
V: TRBV6-1
CDR3: CASIREGSFPYNSPLHF

size: many
V: TRBV3-1
CDR3: CASSQGNGIYEQYF

size: many
V: TRBV29-1
CDR3: CSVWDIMNTEAFF

size: -
V: TRBV5-8
CDR3: CASILADPLNMYADTQYF

size: -
V: TRBV12-3/TRBV12-4
CDR3: CASSLQGFTYEQYF

size: -
V: TRBV29-1
CDR3: CSVERRQGVGSSTDTQYF

size: -
V: TRBV4-3
CDR3: CASSLKGSTDTQYF

size: -
V: TRBV20-1
CDR3: CSASKGGAILGNQPQHF

size: -
V: TRBV28
CDR3: CASSFGKGARSYPLHF

size: -
V: TRBV20-1
CDR3: CSAHSLPMNTEAFF

size: many
V: TRBV30
CDR3: CAWSVDYLQETQYF

size: -
V: TRBV19
CDR3: CASSRGASPLHF

size: many
V: TRBV20-1
CDR3: CSARYSGSYEQYF

size: few
V: TRBV4-1
CDR3: CASRGRGRPYNEQFF

size: -
V: TRBV15
CDR3: CATSREPRISSYNEQFF

size: few
V: TRBV4-1
CDR3: CASSHPRGQPNTEAFF

size: -
V: TRBV19
CDR3: CASSPLVVTKNIQYF

size: few
V: TRBV29-1
CDR3: CSVEILNTIYF

size: -
V: TRBV6-1
CDR3: CASSPDRGVGPKDGYTF

size: many
V: TRBV2
CDR3: CASSTLFRAGQPQHF

size: many
V: TRBV7-3
CDR3: CASSALPGTGNYGYTF

size: many
V: TRBV20-1
CDR3: CSARNRQGGNQPQHF

size: many
V: TRBV12-3/TRBV12-4
CDR3: CASSLQVSEAFF

size: -
V: TRBV12-5
CDR3: CASGLRLWTSGRLDEQFF

size: -
V: TRBV7-9
CDR3: CASSLAQYTTEKLFF

size: many
V: TRBV12-3/TRBV12-4
CDR3: CASRDRQSTKNIQYF

size: -
V: TRBV6-1
CDR3: CASRGAGAGNTEAFF

size: many
V: TRBV7-9
CDR3: CASSSLGPFYGYTF

size: many
V: TRBV6-2/TRBV6-3
CDR3: CASSPPGAESYNEQFF

size: many
V: TRBV7-8
CDR3: CASSLAAAGTTDTQYF

size: few
V: TRBV6-1
CDR3: CASSRTGTFEAFF

size: many
V: TRBV19
CDR3: CASSTPMGLVTYGYTF

size: -
V: TRBV20-1
CDR3: CSARAGIGPGEQETQYF

size: few
V: TRBV20-1
CDR3: CSARDELGDSNYNEQFF

size: many
V: TRBV2
CDR3: CASSGQVQETQYF

size: -
V: TRBV27
CDR3: CASSLSPTTYEQYF

size: -
V: TRBV11-3
CDR3: CASRTPNYNEQFF

size: many
V: TRBV7-2
CDR3: CASSPMTGSWETQYF

size: few
V: TRBV10-3
CDR3: CATASNEKLFF

size: many
V: TRBV7-9
CDR3: CASSSRDRDATQYF

size: many
V: TRBV12-3/TRBV12-4
CDR3: CASRGDRGVRNEQFF

size: -
V: TRBV7-3
CDR3: CASSPAGTSGSRNEQFF